The 19 T cell receptor beta chains below come from one sample, sequenced in a study of blood T cell repertoires in COVID-19. Data came from immunoSEQ multiplex PCR; TCRdb stores just in-frame clones and leaves some out. Among some 100,000 clones listed, approximately 86% were seen once. The sequenced material came from PBMCs or T cells enriched from blood (not recorded which). The receptors come from a woman aged 50 to 65 who had recovered from COVID-19.

The genes are TRBV6-5 and TRBJ2-7; maybe TRBD2 (6 bases). V was clipped by 10 bases and J by 5 bases, with 18 bases between them. The CDR3 extends over 13 amino acids. Germline V gene sequence: CDR1 MNHEY, CDR2 SVGAGI. CDR3 region: CATRRGDSNEQYF. The CDR3 DNA is TGTGCCACCAGGCGCGGGGATTCCAACGAGCAGTACTTC.

V and J are TRBV5-8 and TRBJ2-5, with D maybe TRBD1 (6 bases). CDR1 is SGHTS and CDR2 is YDEGEE in the germline V gene. This CDR3 contains 13 residues. V gave up 3 bases and J gave up 4 bases, with 10 bases separating them. CDR3 in amino acids: CASSSDRAETQYF. The CDR3 DNA reads TGTGCCAGCAGCTCGGACAGAGCAGAGACCCAGTACTTC.

The chain recombines TRBV28 with TRBJ2-5, with TRBD1 identical over 7 bases. Germline V CDR1 and CDR2: MDHEN, SYDVKM. J lost 5 bases, V lost 7 bases, and 10 bases had no gene match. The length of the CDR3 is 14 residues. CDR3 protein: CASNRDSVGETQYF. CDR3 bases: TGTGCCAGCAATCGGGACAGCGTGGGGGAGACCCAGTACTTC.

The chain couples TRBV19 to TRBJ1-2; D not certain. Germline CDR1 reads LNHDA; CDR2 reads SQIVND (reference sequence). V shed 7 bases and J shed 3 bases, with 12 bases lying between them. The length of the CDR3 is 13 residues. As DNA, the CDR3 is TGTGCCAGTAATACTCGTCCGCACTATGGCTACACCTTC. Its translation is CASNTRPHYGYTF.

The chain has TRBV28 and TRBJ2-1; a weak D match, TRBD1 (6 bases). V was pared by 6 bases and J by 0 bases, with 12 bases between. CDR3 size: 15 residues. Per the germline V gene, CDR1 is MDHEN and CDR2 is SYDVKM. The CDR3 reads CASRPTGASYNEQFF. CDR3 coding DNA: TGTGCCAGCAGACCGACAGGTGCCTCCTACAATGAGCAGTTCTTC.

This chain links TRBV20-1 with TRBJ2-1, with a tentative D call TRBD1 (5 bases). Germline CDR1 is DFQATT and CDR2 is SNEGSKA (reference sequence). The CDR3 is 11 residues long. The ends were cut back, 3 bases at V and 8 bases at J, with 8 bases in the middle. Here the CDR3 DNA reads TGCAGTGCTAGCGACAGCCATGAGCAGTTCTTC. The encoded protein is CSASDSHEQFF.

The rearrangement joins TRBV29-1 to TRBJ2-5, with TRBD2 identical over 10 bases. The ends lost 0 bases at V and 5 bases at J; junction bases unmatched: 9. Germline CDR1 reads SQVTM; CDR2 reads ANQGSEA. The CDR3 is made up of 16 amino acids. For the CDR3, the DNA is TGCAGCGTTGAAGATCAGCGGGGGGGCCAATTGGAGACCCAGTACTTC. This codes for CSVEDQRGGQLETQYF.

CDR3 in amino acids: CASGRDSISPLHF. The CDR3 nucleotides read TGTGCCAGCGGCCGGGACAGTATTTCACCCCTCCACTTT. V and J are TRBV2 and TRBJ1-6; the match to TRBD1 covers 7 bases. CDR1 SNHLY and CDR2 FYNNEI come from the germline V gene. This CDR3 is 13 amino acids long. V shed 8 bases, J shed 9 bases, and the junction held 7 bases outside the gene matches.

This clone has more than one count but fewer than ten. CDR3 amino acids: CASSLAGTGGDEQFF. Written as DNA, the CDR3 is TGTGCCAGCAGCTTAGCTGGGACAGGGGGCGATGAGCAGTTCTTC. The chain carries TRBV7-9 and TRBJ2-1; 12 bases fit TRBD1. The trim removed 0 bases at V and 8 bases at J, leaving 2 bases unmatched. The CDR3 sequence is 15 residues long. CDR1 and CDR2 (germline): SEHNR, FQNEAQ (reference sequence).

This clone occurred once. CDR3 amino acids: CASRDSATNEKLFF. The DNA of the CDR3 is TGTGCCAGCAGGGACAGCGCAACTAATGAAAAACTGTTTTTT. The chain links TRBV6-5 to TRBJ1-4; TRBD1 is a possible D gene (6 bases). Trimming removed 6 bases from V and 0 bases from J, with 8 bases in between. The CDR3 totals 14 residues. From germline, CDR1 is MNHEY and CDR2 SVGAGI.

The chain has TRBV7-3 and TRBJ2-1; 9 nucleotides align to TRBD1. This CDR3 spans 16 amino acids. With V trimmed by 5 bases and J by 2 bases, 7 bases remained unmatched. CDR1 is SGHTA, CDR2 FQGTGA, per germline. The CDR3 loop reads CASSNPHRGPYNEQFF. CDR3 DNA sequence: TGTGCCAGCAGCAACCCCCACAGGGGGCCCTACAATGAGCAGTTCTTC.

The chain recombines TRBV7-8 with TRBJ1-5, with no clear D. Trimming stripped 4 bases from V and 3 bases from J, with 13 bases between. The CDR3 runs 15 residues. Germline V gives CDR1 SGHVS, CDR2 FQNEAQ. CDR3 DNA: TGTGCCAGCAGCTCCGAGGAGACTTTCAATCAGCCCCAGCATTTT. It encodes CASSSEETFNQPQHF. Supplemented by reference TRBV7-8 and TRBJ1-5, the full variable domain reads GAGVSQSPRYKVAKRGQDVALRCDPISGHVSLFWYQQALGQGPEFLTYFQNEAQLDKSGLPSDRFFAERPEGSVSTLKIQRTQQEDSAVYLCASSSEETFNQPQHFGDGTRLSIL.

This clone was seen a handful of times. J is TRBJ1-1 and V is TRBV29-1; D is possibly TRBD1 (6 bases). The CDR3 has 13 amino acids. Germline CDR1 reads SQVTM; CDR2 reads ANQGSEA. The germline V and J ends were trimmed by 5 bases and 3 bases, with 13 bases remaining between them. CDR3 residues: CSVRDRSDTEAFF. DNA for the CDR3: TGCAGCGTTCGCGACAGGAGTGACACTGAAGCTTTCTTT.

The chain's CDR3 is CASSQDRGLPEAFF. The CDR3 nucleotides read TGTGCCAGCAGCCAAGATAGGGGGTTACCTGAAGCTTTCTTT. V and J are TRBV4-2 and TRBJ1-1, with D possibly TRBD1 on 6 matching bases. CDR1 LGHNA and CDR2 YNFKEQ come from the germline V gene. The CDR3 has 14 residues. Trimming left V 0 bases short and J 6 bases short, with 11 bases between.

The chain joins TRBV12-3 or TRBV12-4 to TRBJ1-5; D is uncertain. The CDR3 consists of 12 residues. Between the trimmed V and J ends, which lost 8 bases and 1 base, there was a span of 6 bases. Here the CDR3 DNA reads TGTGCCAGCCTTAGAAGCAATCAGCCCCAGCATTTT. Protein: CASLRSNQPQHF.

This clone came up once. The chain uses TRBV6-5 and TRBJ1-2; 8 positions agree with TRBD1. In germline, CDR1 is MNHEY, CDR2 SVGAGI. V lost 7 bases, J lost 7 bases, and 11 bases stayed unmatched. The CDR3 consists of 14 residues. The CDR3 spells CASTSQTGASGYTF. CDR3 nucleotide sequence: TGTGCCAGCACTTCCCAGACAGGGGCTTCTGGCTACACCTTC.

The rearrangement uses TRBV12-3 or TRBV12-4 and TRBJ2-2; D not resolved. The CDR3 extends over 12 amino acids. Trimming took 3 bases from V and 7 from J, leaving 6 bases between them. This CDR3 is CASSFSGGELFF. CDR3 nucleotides: TGTGCCAGCAGTTTCAGTGGCGGGGAGCTGTTTTTT.

The rearrangement joins TRBV6-5 to TRBJ2-1; 13 positions match TRBD2. The CDR3 totals 15 residues. Germline V CDR1 and CDR2: MNHEY, SVGAGI. Trimming removed 5 bases from V and 8 bases from J; junction bases left unmatched: 6. The CDR3 DNA follows: TGTGCCAGCAGTCGGACTAGCGGGGGTTTCTATGAGCAGTTCTTC. Amino acids: CASSRTSGGFYEQFF.

This chain links TRBV5-1 with TRBJ2-1, with 9 bases lining up with TRBD2. Per germline, CDR1 SGHRS and CDR2 YFSETQ. The CDR3 loop spans 16 amino acids. V lost 0 bases and J lost 6; bases outside the gene matches: 7. The CDR3 nucleotides are TGCGCCAGCAGCTTGGACGGCGGGAGGGCCCTCAATGAGCAGTTCTTC. It encodes CASSLDGGRALNEQFF. The whole variable domain, filled in from reference TRBV5-1 and TRBJ2-1, reads KAGVTQTPRYLIKTRGQQVTLSCSPISGHRSVSWYQQTPGQGLQFLFEYFSETQRNKGNFPGRFSGRQFSNSRSEMNVSTLELGDSALYLCASSLDGGRALNEQFFGPGTRLTVL.